This T cell receptor beta chain emerged from a study of T cell responses to AZD1222 COVID-19 vaccine. Study information: The study pooled second doses at about 4 or about 12 weeks.

Notes on the study in general: Mostly white British, mostly female donors; authors suggested clonal diversity may be underestimated. Among AZD1222 vaccinees, only six or seven were seropositive at baseline.

This clone was counted only a few times. Antigen unknown. CDR3 length: 16 residues. CDR1 and CDR2 from the germline V gene are SEHNR and FQNEAQ (reference sequence). V was trimmed by 1 base and J by 1 base, leaving 14 bases between them. Libraries were prepared by immunoSEQ multiplex PCR; TCRdb keeps only in-frame clonotypes and omits some of them. Of about 180,000 clones listed, 91% are singletons. The starting material was peripheral blood, obtained on day 0 of AZD1222 vaccination. J is TRBJ2-7 and V is TRBV7-9; D possibly corresponds to TRBD1 (6 bases). The TCR was taken from an adult in good health. The CDR3, as DNA: TGTGCCAGCAGCTTAGAGTGGGCAGGGGATTCCTACGAGCAGTACTTC. It codes for CASSLEWAGDSYEQYF.